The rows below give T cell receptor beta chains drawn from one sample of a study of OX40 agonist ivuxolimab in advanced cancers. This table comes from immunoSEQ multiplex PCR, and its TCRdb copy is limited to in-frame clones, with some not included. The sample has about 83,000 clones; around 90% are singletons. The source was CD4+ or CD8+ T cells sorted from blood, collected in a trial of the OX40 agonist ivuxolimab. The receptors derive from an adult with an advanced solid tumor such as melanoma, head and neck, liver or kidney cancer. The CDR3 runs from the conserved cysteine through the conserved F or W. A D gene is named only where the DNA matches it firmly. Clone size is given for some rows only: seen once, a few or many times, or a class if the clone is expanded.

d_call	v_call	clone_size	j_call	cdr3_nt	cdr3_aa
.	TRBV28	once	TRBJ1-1	TGTGCCAGCAGTTCCATTCGACTGGGGAACACTGAAGCTTTCTTT	CASSSIRLGNTEAFF
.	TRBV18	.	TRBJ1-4	TGTGCCAGCTCACCCCTCCAGGGAGGAGGGGCGACTAATGAAAAACTGTTTTTT	CASSPLQGGGATNEKLFF
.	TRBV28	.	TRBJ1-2	TGTGCCAGCATGACTTTGGGGGGTGGCTACACCTTC	CASMTLGGGYTF
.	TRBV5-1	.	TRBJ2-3	TGCGCCAGCAGCTTAATCGAGAGGGGGAATACGCAGTATTTT	CASSLIERGNTQYF
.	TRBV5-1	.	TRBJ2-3	TGCGCCAGCAGCTTGGTTTCAACCAGCACAGATACGCAGTATTTT	CASSLVSTSTDTQYF
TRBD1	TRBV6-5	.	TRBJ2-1	TGTGCCAGCAGACGGACAGGCCCGCGGGATGAGCAGTTCTTC	CASRRTGPRDEQFF
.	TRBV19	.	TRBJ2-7	TGTGCCAGTAGTATCCGCATAGGGTCCTACGAGCAGTACTTC	CASSIRIGSYEQYF
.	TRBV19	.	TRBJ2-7	TGTGCCAGTAGTTTGGGCTCCCGGGGCCTCTACGAGCAGTACTTC	CASSLGSRGLYEQYF
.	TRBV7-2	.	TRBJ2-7	TGTGCCAGCAGCCCGCACATAGACTACGAGCAGTACTTC	CASSPHIDYEQYF
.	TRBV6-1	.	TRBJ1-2	TGTGCCAGCAGTGAACCGGGACGGACTACTAACTATGGCTACACCTTC	CASSEPGRTTNYGYTF
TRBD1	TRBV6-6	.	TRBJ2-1	TGTGCCAGCAGTTACGATGACAGGGTCCCCTACAATGAGCAGTTCTTC	CASSYDDRVPYNEQFF
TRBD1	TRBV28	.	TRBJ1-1	TGTGCCAGCAGTCCCACCGTGGACAGGATAAGTGAAGCTTTCTTT	CASSPTVDRISEAFF
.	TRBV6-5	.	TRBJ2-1	TGTGCTTACAATGAGCAGTTCTTC	CAYNEQFF
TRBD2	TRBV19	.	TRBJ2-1	TGTGCCAGTAGTATAATAGCGGGGGGGCTAGGCAATGAGCAGTTCTTC	CASSIIAGGLGNEQFF
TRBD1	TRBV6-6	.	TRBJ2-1	TGTGCCAGCAGGAACTACAGGGGGAGCTCCTACAATGAGCAGTTCTTC	CASRNYRGSSYNEQFF
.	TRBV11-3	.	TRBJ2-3	TGTGCCAGCGACGGCGGGCTTAGCACAGATACGCAGTATTTT	CASDGGLSTDTQYF
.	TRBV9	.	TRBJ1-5	TGTGCCAGCAGCGGGCTTCGGGTGCGCAGAAGGAATCAGCCCCAGCATTTT	CASSGLRVRRRNQPQHF
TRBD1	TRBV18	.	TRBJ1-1	TGTGCCAGCTCACAGGGGGCGCGTACTGAAGCTTTCTTT	CASSQGARTEAFF
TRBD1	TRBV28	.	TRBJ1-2	TGTGCCAGCAGCGACAGGGTAGGCGGCTACACCTTC	CASSDRVGGYTF
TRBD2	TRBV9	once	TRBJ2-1	TGTGCCAGCAGCGTAGTGCCTAGCGGGACCAACTACAATGAGCAGTTCTTC	CASSVVPSGTNYNEQFF
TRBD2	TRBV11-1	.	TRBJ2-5	TGTGCCAGCAGCTTATATGTGGGGCTAGCGGGTAAAGAGACCCAGTACTTC	CASSLYVGLAGKETQYF
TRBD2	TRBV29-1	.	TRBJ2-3	TGCAGCGCTCCTCGGCCGGGACTAGCGGGGAGGGGGGGCACAGATACGCAGTATTTT	CSAPRPGLAGRGGTDTQYF
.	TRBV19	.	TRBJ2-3	TGTGCCAGTAGTATAGCGCGAGGAGGCACAGATACGCAGTATTTT	CASSIARGGTDTQYF
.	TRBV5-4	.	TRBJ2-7	TGTGCCAGCAGCTTGTCGGCCAAGGACGAGCAGTACTTC	CASSLSAKDEQYF
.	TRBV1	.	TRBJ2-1	TGCACCAGCAGCCAAGTCGGGAGGGAGGGGTCAGATGAGCAGTTCTTC	CTSSQVGREGSDEQFF
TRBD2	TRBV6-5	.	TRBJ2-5	TGTGCCAGCGGGGGTCTAGCGGGAGGCGAAGAGACCCAGTACTTC	CASGGLAGGEETQYF
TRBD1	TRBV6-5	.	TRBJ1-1	TGTGCCAGCAGCCCAGGGACAGCGGGTCGGACTGAAGCTTTCTTT	CASSPGTAGRTEAFF
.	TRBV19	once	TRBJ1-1	TGTGCCAGTAGTATAGACCTTGGACGGCTGAACACTGAAGCTTTCTTT	CASSIDLGRLNTEAFF
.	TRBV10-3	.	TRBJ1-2	TGTGCCATCAGTTCCCCGCAGTCCTATGGCTACACCTTC	CAISSPQSYGYTF